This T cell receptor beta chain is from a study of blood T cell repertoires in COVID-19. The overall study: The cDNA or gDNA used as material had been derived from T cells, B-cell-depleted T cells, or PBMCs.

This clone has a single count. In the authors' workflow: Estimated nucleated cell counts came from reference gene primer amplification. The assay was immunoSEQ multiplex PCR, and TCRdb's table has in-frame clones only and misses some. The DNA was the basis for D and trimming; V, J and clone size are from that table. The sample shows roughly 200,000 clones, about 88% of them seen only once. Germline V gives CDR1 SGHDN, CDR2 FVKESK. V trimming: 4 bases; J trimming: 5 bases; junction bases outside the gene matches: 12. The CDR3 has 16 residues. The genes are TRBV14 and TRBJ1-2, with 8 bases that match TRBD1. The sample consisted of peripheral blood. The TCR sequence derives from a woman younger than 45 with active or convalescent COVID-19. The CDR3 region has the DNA TGTGCCAGCAGCCTCTCCGGGTCGGACAGGGCTTATGGCTACACCTTC. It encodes CASSLSGSDRAYGYTF.